The sequence of this TCR beta chain was determined in a study of CD8+ T cells in alopecia areata. Study information: At a dose of 5 to 10 mg twice daily, oral tofacitinib was given to treated patients. The drug, tofacitinib, lasted 6 to 18 months, followed by 6 months off drug.

RNA extraction and reverse transcription yielded cDNA as sequencing template. Only in-frame clones appear in the TCRdb table, and some are missing; sequencing was by immunoSEQ multiplex PCR. The sample has fewer than 200,000 clones; 67% are singletons. Broader study findings: There were also resident alphabeta T cells of normal skin sequenced in scalp samples. Possibly because of HLA-related factors, TCR sharing was less clear across patients than in mice.

In regard to this clone: The target antigen is unknown.

The receptor comes from a human donor with alopecia areata. The sequencing used CD8+ T cells sorted from blood, collected at week 0.

The CDR3 sequence is CASSYSGTGGNEQFF. The CDR3 nucleotides read TGTGCCAGCAGTTACTCGGGAACAGGGGGGAATGAGCAGTTCTTC. V and J are TRBV6-5 and TRBJ2-1; 8 bases are a match to TRBD1. With V trimmed by 0 bases and J by 7 bases, 5 bases remained unmatched. The CDR3 has 15 amino acids. Germline V gives CDR1 MNHEY, CDR2 SVGAGI.